This entry concerns a single TCR beta chain. The antigen remains undetermined. The data were taken from a study of lymphopenia after photon versus proton radiotherapy. Study-level results: Oligoclonal CD8+ Temra expansion after nadir drove photon patients' diversity drop. Post-nadir TCR diversity decline inversely tracked overall survival among those who died. Proton therapy kept repertoires fairly stable, unlike photons, which gained effector/memory cells.

The data were produced by immunoSEQ multiplex PCR, yet TCRdb's version contains in-frame clones alone and is incomplete. The table records 53,000 or so clones, about 86% of them present only once. Germline V CDR1 and CDR2: LGHNA, YSLEER. With V trimmed by 0 bases and J by 3 bases, 3 bases remained unmatched. The CDR3 consists of 15 residues. The TCR originated in a man in his forties or fifties with gastric cancer. The V and J genes are TRBV4-3 and TRBJ2-3; 7 bases line up with TRBD2. The material sequenced was peripheral blood, taken from a patient treated with photon-based radiotherapy. The CDR3 sequence: CASSQDWGGTDTQYF. The CDR3 DNA is TGCGCCAGCAGCCAAGATTGGGGGGGGACAGATACGCAGTATTTT.